This T cell receptor (beta chain) is drawn from a study of T cells in Graves' hyperthyroidism and ophthalmopathy. Germline values: CDR1 SGDLS, CDR2 YYNGEE. J lost 0 bases, V lost 4 bases, and 13 bases had no gene match. CDR3 size: 18 residues. Using RNA transcripts as the source, TCR beta CDR3 regions were amplified. The HTBI set primed first-round TCR CDR3 RT-PCR. TCRdb re-analysed the multiplex PCR reads in MiXCR, keeping a single row per CDR3 protein. This table holds roughly 360,000 distinct CDR3 sequences, approximately 15% found once. This clonotype was observed many times. Exclusion of a patient resulted from uncontrolled infection, other autoimmune disease, pregnancy or lactation.

This clonotype was obtained from a man aged 30-40 years with Graves' hyperthyroidism that later progressed to Graves' ophthalmopathy. Material for sequencing was blood. The chain employs TRBV9 and TRBJ2-3; TRBD1 matches 8 bases. CDR3 sequence (DNA): TGTGCCAGCAGCCACTCTGGGATTCGGGACAGGAGCACAGATACGCAGTATTTT. This translates into CASSHSGIRDRSTDTQYF.